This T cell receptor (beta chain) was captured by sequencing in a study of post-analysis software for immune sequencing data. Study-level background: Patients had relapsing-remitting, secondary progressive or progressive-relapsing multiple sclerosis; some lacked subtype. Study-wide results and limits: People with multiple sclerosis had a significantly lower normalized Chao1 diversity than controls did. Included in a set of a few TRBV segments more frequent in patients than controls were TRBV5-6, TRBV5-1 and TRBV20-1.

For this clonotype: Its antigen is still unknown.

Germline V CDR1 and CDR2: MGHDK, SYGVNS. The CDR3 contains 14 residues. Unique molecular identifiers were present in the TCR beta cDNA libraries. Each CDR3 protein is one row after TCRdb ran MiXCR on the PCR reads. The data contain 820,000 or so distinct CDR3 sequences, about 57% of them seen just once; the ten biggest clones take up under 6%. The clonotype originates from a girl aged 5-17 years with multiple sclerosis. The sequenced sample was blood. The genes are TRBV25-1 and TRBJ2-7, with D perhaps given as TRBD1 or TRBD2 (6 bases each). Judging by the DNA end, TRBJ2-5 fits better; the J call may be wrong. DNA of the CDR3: TGTGCCAGCAGTGAACGGAGGGGGAGTGAGACCCAGTACTTC. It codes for CASSERRGSETQYF.